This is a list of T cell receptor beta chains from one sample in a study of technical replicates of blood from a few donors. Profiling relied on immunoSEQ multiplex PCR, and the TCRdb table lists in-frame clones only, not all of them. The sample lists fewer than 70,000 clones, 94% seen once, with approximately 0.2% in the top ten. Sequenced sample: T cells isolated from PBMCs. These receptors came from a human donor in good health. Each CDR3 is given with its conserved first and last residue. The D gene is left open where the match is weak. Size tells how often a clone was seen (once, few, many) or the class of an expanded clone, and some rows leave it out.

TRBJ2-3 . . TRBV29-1 TGCAGCGTTGAGCTCAGGTTGACAGATACGCAGTATTTT CSVELRLTDTQYF
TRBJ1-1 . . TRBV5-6 TGTGCCAGCAGTTTTTTCCTCTTGACGGAGGGATTTGAAGCTTTCTTT CASSFFLLTEGFEAFF
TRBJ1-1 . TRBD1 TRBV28 TGTGCCAGCATCAATCAGGGGGCCACTGAAGCTTTCTTT CASINQGATEAFF
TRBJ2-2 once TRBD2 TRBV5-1 TGCGCCAGCAGTTCCGGGACTAGCGGAAAAACGCTGAACACCGGGGAGCTGTTTTTT CASSSGTSGKTLNTGELFF
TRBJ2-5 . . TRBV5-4 TGTGCCAGCAGCCATTTACAGGAACCCTCCTTATTTTCCGTGGAGACCCAGTACTTC CASSHLQEPSLFSVETQYF
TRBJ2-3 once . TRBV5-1 TGCGCCAGCAGCTTGTACAGGACAGATACGCAGTATTTT CASSLYRTDTQYF
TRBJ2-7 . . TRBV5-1 TGCGCCAGCAGCTTGGTTCCTTACTACGAGCAGTACTTC CASSLVPYYEQYF
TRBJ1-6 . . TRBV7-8 TGTGCCAGCAGCTTTTCAGGGAATAATTCACCCCTCCACTTT CASSFSGNNSPLHF
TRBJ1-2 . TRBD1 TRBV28 TGTGCCAGCAGTGCTCCGGGACAGGGGTTGGAGGGCTACACCTTC CASSAPGQGLEGYTF
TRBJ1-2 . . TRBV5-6 TGTGCCAGCAGCTTGGCAACAGGCCCCTATGGCTACACCTTC CASSLATGPYGYTF
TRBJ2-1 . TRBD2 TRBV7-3 TGTGCCAGCAGCCCCCGCCTAGCGGGGGGCCCCTCCTACAATGAGCAGTTCTTC CASSPRLAGGPSYNEQFF
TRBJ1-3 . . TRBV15 TGTGCCACCAGCAGGGCCAGGACAGCTGGAAACACCATATATTTT CATSRARTAGNTIYF
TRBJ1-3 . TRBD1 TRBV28 TGTGCCAGCAGCTCCGTGGGACAGATGCTCATAACCATATATTTT CASSSVGQMLITIYF
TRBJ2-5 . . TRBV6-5 TGTGCCAGCCTCCGGGGGGCTGGAGAGACCCAGTACTTC CASLRGAGETQYF
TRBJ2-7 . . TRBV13 TGTGCCAGCAGCTGGACGGGGTACGAGCAGTACTTC CASSWTGYEQYF
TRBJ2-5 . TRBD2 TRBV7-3 TGTGCCAGCAGCCAGAGCGGGGCTAAAGAGACCCAGTACTTC CASSQSGAKETQYF
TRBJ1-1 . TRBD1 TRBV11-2 TGTGCCAGCAGCCAGACGACAGGGAATAGTGCTTTCTTT CASSQTTGNSAFF
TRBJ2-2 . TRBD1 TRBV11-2 TGTGCCAGCAGTCAGACAGGGGTTGACACCGGGGAGCTGTTTTTT CASSQTGVDTGELFF
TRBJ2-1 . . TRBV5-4 TGTGCCAGCAGCTTGACGGGAGCCAATGAGCAGTTCTTC CASSLTGANEQFF
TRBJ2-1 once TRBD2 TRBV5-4 TGTGCCACCGGGACTAGCGGTATCAGGGAGCAGTTCTTC CATGTSGIREQFF
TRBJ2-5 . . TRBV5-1 TGCGCCAGCAGCTTTGCAGGGCAAGAGACCCAGTACTTC CASSFAGQETQYF
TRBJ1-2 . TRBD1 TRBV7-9 TGTGCCAGCAGCTTCGGGGACAGCTATAACTATGGCTACACCTTC CASSFGDSYNYGYTF
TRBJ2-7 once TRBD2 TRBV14 TGTGCCAGCAGCCAAATCAGCCTAGCGGGAGGCGGAGAGCAGTACTTC CASSQISLAGGGEQYF
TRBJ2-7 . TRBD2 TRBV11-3 TGTGCCAGCAGCTTAGGGACTAGCGGAGCTACTCATCCCTACGAGCAGTACTTC CASSLGTSGATHPYEQYF
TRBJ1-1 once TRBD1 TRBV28 TGTGCCAGCAGTAACGACAGGGGCGCTTTCTTT CASSNDRGAFF
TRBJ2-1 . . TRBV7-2 TGTGCCAGCAGCTCGTACAGAGACAATGAGCAGTTCTTC CASSSYRDNEQFF
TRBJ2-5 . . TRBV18 TGTGCCAGCTCCTCCTCCCCCCGGTTTCTCCAAGAGACCCAGTACTTC CASSSSPRFLQETQYF
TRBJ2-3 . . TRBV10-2 TGCGCCAGCAGTGAGTACAGGCCTAGCACAGATACGCAGTATTTT CASSEYRPSTDTQYF
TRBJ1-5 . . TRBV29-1 TGCAGCGTTGCCGGGACACACAATCAGCCCCAGCATTTT CSVAGTHNQPQHF
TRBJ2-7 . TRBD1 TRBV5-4 TGTGCCAGCAGCTTGGGGCGGCAGGGGGAGTACGAGCAGTACTTC CASSLGRQGEYEQYF
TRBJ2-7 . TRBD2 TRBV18 TGTGCCAGCTCACCTAGACTAGCGGGAGGGCAAGGGCAGTACTTC CASSPRLAGGQGQYF
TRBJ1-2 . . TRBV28 TGTGCCAGCAGCCTGACAGGTACAAATTCCTACTATGGCTACACCTTC CASSLTGTNSYYGYTF
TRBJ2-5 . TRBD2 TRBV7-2 TGTGCCAGCAGCTTAGCAGCGGGATACCAAGAGACCCAGTACTTC CASSLAAGYQETQYF
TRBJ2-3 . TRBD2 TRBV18 TGTGCCAGCTCAATCCGCCTAGCGGGAGACACAGATACGCAGTATTTT CASSIRLAGDTDTQYF
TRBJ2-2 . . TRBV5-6 TGTGCCAGCAGCTTCGGGGGGGAGCTGTTTTTT CASSFGGELFF
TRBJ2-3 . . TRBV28 TGTGCCAGCAGCATAGGGGTTCCTAGCACAGATACGCAGTATTTT CASSIGVPSTDTQYF
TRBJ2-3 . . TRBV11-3 TGTGCCAGCTCCCCCCAACAGGGCACAGATACGCAGTATTTT CASSPQQGTDTQYF
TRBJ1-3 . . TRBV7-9 TGTGCCAGCACCCTAGGGGCGGGGGGCTCTGGAAACACCATATATTTT CASTLGAGGSGNTIYF
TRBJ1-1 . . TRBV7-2 TGTGCCAGCAGCTTTCAGGGGTCCTGGAGCACTGAAGCTTTCTTT CASSFQGSWSTEAFF
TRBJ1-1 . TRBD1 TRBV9 TGTGCCAGCAGTCTATCAGCTCAGGGGGCTGAAGCTTTCTTT CASSLSAQGAEAFF
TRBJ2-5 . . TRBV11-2 TGTGCCAGCAGCTTGGCGGGATTGGGGACCCAGTACTTC CASSLAGLGTQYF
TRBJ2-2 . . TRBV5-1 TGCGCCAGCAGCTTGGAGGGACACTTAAACACCGGGGAGCTGTTTTTT CASSLEGHLNTGELFF
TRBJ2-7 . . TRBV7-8 TGTGCCAGCACCTTCCGGGGACAAGGCCACGAGCAGTACTTC CASTFRGQGHEQYF
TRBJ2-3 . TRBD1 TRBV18 TGTGCCAGCTCAAATACAGGGGGCTCGGGCACAGATACGCAGTATTTT CASSNTGGSGTDTQYF
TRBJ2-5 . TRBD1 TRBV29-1 TGCAGCGTCCCGGGGACAGCTCAAGAGACCCAGTACTTC CSVPGTAQETQYF
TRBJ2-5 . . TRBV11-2 TGTGCCAGCAGCCAAACGACGGGGTTTGTGGAGACCCAGTACTTC CASSQTTGFVETQYF
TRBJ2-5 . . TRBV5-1 TGCGCCAGCAGCGAACGGGGGAAGGAGACCCAGTACTTC CASSERGKETQYF
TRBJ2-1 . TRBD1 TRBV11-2 TGTGCCAGCAGCCGGACAGGGGTTCCCGCCTACAATGAGCAGTTCTTC CASSRTGVPAYNEQFF
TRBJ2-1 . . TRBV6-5 TGTGCCAGCAGTGGGGCCGGCTACAATGAGCAGTTCTTC CASSGAGYNEQFF
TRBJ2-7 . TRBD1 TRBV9 TGTGCCAGCAGCCCCCGGACAGGGGCGTACGAGCAGTACTTC CASSPRTGAYEQYF
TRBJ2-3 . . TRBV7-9 TGTGCCAGCAGCCCTTCTACTAGCACAGATACGCAGTATTTT CASSPSTSTDTQYF
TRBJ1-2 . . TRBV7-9 TGTGCCAGCGGACTTCAGGCCTATGGCTACACCTTC CASGLQAYGYTF
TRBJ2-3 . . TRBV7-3 TGTGCCAGCAGCTTATTGGGCGCAGGAAGCACAGATACGCAGTATTTT CASSLLGAGSTDTQYF
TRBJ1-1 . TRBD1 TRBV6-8 TGTGCCAGCATCGGAGCAGGGGGGAACACTGAAGCTTTCTTT CASIGAGGNTEAFF
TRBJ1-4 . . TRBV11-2 TGTGCCAGCAGCTTCACTCGCCGGGGTGAAAAACTGTTTTTT CASSFTRRGEKLFF